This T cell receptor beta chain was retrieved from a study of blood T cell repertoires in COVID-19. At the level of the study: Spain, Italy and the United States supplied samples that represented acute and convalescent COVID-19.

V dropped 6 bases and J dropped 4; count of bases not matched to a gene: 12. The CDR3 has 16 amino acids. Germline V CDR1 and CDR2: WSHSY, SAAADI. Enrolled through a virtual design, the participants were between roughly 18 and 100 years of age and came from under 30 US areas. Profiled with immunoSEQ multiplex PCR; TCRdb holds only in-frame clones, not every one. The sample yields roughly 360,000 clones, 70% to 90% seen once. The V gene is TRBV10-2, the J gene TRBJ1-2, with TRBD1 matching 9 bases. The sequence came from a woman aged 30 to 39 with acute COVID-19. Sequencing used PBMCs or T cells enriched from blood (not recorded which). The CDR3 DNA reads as TGCGCCAGCAGGGACGTAACAGGGGGCAACTCCTATGGCTACACCTTC. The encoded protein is CASRDVTGGNSYGYTF.